These 10 T cell receptor beta chains were all obtained from the same sample, sequenced in a study of blood T cell repertoires in COVID-19. Profiled with immunoSEQ multiplex PCR; TCRdb holds only in-frame clones, not every one. The table includes more than 300,000 clones, roughly 86% detected once. Sequencing was carried out using peripheral blood. The source is an older woman with COVID-19, enrolled during active disease.

V is TRBV15 and J is TRBJ2-5, with 8 bases identical to TRBD2. Unmatched junction bases numbered 4, after V lost 5 bases and J lost 2 bases. Germline V lookup: CDR1 LNHNV, CDR2 YYDKDF (reference sequence). The CDR3 covers 14 residues. CDR3 loop: CATSRGGRQETQYF. The CDR3 DNA reads as TGTGCCACCAGCCGGGGGGGCCGACAAGAGACCCAGTACTTC.

The chain recombines TRBV3-1 (or the pseudogene TRBV3-2) with TRBJ2-2, with TRBD2 matching 7 bases. Germline lookup yields CDR1 LGHDT and CDR2 YNNKEL (reference sequence). V shed 1 base and J 6 bases; nucleotides not matched to a gene: 5. There are 15 residues in the CDR3. DNA for the CDR3: TGTGCCAGCAGCCAAGGGACTAGTCGGGCCGGGGAGCTGTTTTTT. It encodes CASSQGTSRAGELFF.

Here the CDR3 DNA reads TGTGCCAGCAGCCAAGAGGAGGGGCAGTTAAATATAGTGAACACCGGGGAGCTGTTTTTT. Translated, it gives CASSQEEGQLNIVNTGELFF. This chain joins TRBV3-1 (or the pseudogene TRBV3-2) and TRBJ2-2; D may be TRBD2 (6 bases). The germline V gene has CDR1 LGHDT and CDR2 YNNKEL (reference sequence). The V and J ends lost 0 bases and 1 base respectively, with 21 bases between them. The CDR3 covers 20 residues.

J is TRBJ1-2 and V is TRBV5-4, with 7 bases aligning to TRBD1. The germline CDR1 and CDR2 sequences are SGHNT and YYREEE (reference sequence). The V gene end was trimmed by 7 bases and the J gene end by 1 base; junction bases not matched to a gene: 13. The CDR3 covers 16 residues. The CDR3 nucleotides are TGTGCCAGCTTGGAGGGCAGGGGGAACCTTAACTATGGCTACACCTTC. Translated, it gives CASLEGRGNLNYGYTF.

This clone was detected once. Relative to the germline gene, one junction end is altered; a read error may explain this. The V call is TRBV7-2, the J call TRBJ2-5; D might be TRBD2 (5 bases). The CDR3 loop spans 13 amino acids. Germline CDR1 reads SGHTA; CDR2 reads FQGNSA. The DNA of the CDR3 is TGTGCCAGCAGCGGACCCCGAGGTCCAGCGGAACACTTC. As protein: CASSGPRGPAEHF.

The rearrangement joins TRBV19 to TRBJ1-5; D perhaps matches TRBD1 (6 bases). CDR3 length: 12 amino acids. Trimming removed 6 bases from V and 7 bases from J, with 10 bases in between. The germline V gene encodes CDR1 LNHDA and CDR2 SQIVND (reference sequence). The CDR3 region is CASRNREQPQHF. In DNA, the CDR3 is TGTGCCAGTAGGAACAGGGAACAGCCCCAGCATTTT.

The rearrangement uses TRBV4-2 and TRBJ1-1; D is undetermined. V lost 5 bases, J lost 1 base, and 14 bases lay in between. From germline, CDR1 is LGHNA and CDR2 YNFKEQ. This CDR3 region has 15 residues. CDR3 nucleotide sequence: TGTGCCAGCAGCGCAATGCTGCGGGCGAACACTGAAGCTTTCTTT. Encoded protein: CASSAMLRANTEAFF.

The chain recombines TRBV7-2 with TRBJ2-5, with TRBD2 matching over 15 bases. CDR1 and CDR2 from the germline V gene are SGHTA and FQGNSA. This CDR3 has 16 residues. V gave up 5 bases and J gave up 2 bases; unmatched junction bases: 3. CDR3 loop: CASSPGLAGGQETQYF. The CDR3 nucleotides are TGTGCCAGCAGCCCTGGACTAGCGGGGGGGCAAGAGACCCAGTACTTC.

V is TRBV28 and J is TRBJ2-5; TRBD2 matches 8 bases. The V segment lost 7 bases and the J segment 2 bases; nucleotides outside the gene matches: 9. The CDR3 sequence is 15 residues long. Germline V gene sequence: CDR1 MDHEN, CDR2 SYDVKM. The DNA for the CDR3 is TGTGCCAGCATAAGCGGGGGCGCAACACAAGAGACCCAGTACTTC. Its protein product is CASISGGATQETQYF.

The chain uses TRBV5-1 and TRBJ2-3, with a weak D call TRBD1 (5 bases). V was cut by 0 bases and J by 3 bases, with 11 bases left in between. Germline assignment: CDR1 SGHRS and CDR2 YFSETQ. The CDR3 has 15 amino acids. The CDR3 protein is CASSLVGVGTDTQYF. In nucleotides, the CDR3 is TGCGCCAGCAGCTTGGTAGGGGTTGGGACAGATACGCAGTATTTT.